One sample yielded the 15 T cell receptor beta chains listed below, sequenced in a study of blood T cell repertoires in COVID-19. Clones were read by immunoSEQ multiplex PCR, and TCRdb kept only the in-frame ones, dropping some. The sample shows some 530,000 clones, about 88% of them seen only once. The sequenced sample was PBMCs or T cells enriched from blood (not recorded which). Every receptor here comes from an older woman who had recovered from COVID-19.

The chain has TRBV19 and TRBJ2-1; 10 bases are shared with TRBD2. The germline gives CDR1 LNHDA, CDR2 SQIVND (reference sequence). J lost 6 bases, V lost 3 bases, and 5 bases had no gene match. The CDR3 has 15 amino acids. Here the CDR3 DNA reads TGTGCCAGTAGTATGGAAGCGGGGGGGGCCAATGAGCAGTTCTTC. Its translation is CASSMEAGGANEQFF.

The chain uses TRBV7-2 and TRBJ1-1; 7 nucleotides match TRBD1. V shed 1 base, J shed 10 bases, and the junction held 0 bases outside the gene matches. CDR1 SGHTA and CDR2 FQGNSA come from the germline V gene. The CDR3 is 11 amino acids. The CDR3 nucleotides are TGTGCCAGCAGCTTAGACAGGGGAGCTTTCTTT. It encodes CASSLDRGAFF.

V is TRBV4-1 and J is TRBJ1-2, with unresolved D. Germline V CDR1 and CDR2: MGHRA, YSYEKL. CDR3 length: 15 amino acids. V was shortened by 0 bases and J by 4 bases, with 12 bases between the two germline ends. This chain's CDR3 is CASSQDLVDSYGYTF. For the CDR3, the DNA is TGCGCCAGCAGCCAAGATCTCGTCGATAGCTATGGCTACACCTTC.

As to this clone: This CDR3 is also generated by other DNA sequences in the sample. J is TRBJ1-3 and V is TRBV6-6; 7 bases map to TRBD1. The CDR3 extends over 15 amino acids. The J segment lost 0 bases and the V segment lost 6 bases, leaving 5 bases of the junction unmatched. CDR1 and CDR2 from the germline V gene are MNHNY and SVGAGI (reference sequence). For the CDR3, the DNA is TGTGCCAGCAGCCTGACAGGGTCCTCTGGAAACACCATATATTTT. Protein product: CASSLTGSSGNTIYF.

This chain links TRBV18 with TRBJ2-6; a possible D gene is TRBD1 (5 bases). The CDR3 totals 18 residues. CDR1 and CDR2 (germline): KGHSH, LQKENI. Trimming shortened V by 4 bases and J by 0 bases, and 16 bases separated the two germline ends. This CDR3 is CASSLLNGALSGANVLTF. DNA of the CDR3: TGTGCCAGCTCACTATTAAATGGGGCTCTCTCTGGGGCCAACGTCCTGACTTTC. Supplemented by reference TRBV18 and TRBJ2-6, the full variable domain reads NAGVMQNPRHLVRRRGQEARLRCSPMKGHSHVYWYRQLPEEGLKFMVYLQKENIIDESGMPKERFSAEFPKEGPSILRIQQVVRGDSAAYFCASSLLNGALSGANVLTFGAGSRLTVL.

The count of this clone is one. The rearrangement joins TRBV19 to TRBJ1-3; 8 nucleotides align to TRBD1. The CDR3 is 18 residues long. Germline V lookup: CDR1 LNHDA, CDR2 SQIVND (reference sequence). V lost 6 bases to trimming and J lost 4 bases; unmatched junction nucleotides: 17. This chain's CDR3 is CASSSTGVRIFPGNTIYF. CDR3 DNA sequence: TGTGCCAGTAGCTCGACAGGGGTACGAATTTTTCCCGGAAACACCATATATTTT.

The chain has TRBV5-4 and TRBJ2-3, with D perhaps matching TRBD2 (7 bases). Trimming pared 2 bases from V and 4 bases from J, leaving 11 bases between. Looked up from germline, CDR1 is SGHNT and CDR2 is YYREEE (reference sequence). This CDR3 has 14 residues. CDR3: CASSLRGASDTQYF. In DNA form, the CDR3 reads TGTGCCAGCAGCTTACGGGGGGCTTCAGATACGCAGTATTTT.

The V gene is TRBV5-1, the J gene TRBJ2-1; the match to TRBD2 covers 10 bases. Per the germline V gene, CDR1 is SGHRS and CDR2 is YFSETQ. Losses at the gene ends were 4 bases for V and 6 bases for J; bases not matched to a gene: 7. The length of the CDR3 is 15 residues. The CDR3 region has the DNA TGCGCCAGCAGCCCCTTAGCGGGGGGCGTCAATGAGCAGTTCTTC. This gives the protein CASSPLAGGVNEQFF.

CDR3 nucleotides: TGTGCCAGCAGCGCCACTAGCGGGGGCCTCGGATACACAGATACGCAGTATTTT. It is translated as CASSATSGGLGYTDTQYF. The gene calls are TRBV9 and TRBJ2-3, with TRBD2 matching over 11 bases. The V and J ends lost 3 bases and 2 bases, in that order; junction bases with no gene match: 11. The CDR3 has 18 residues. The V gene's germline CDR1 is SGDLS and CDR2 YYNGEE.

CDR3 coding DNA: TGTGCCAGCAGTTGGATGCCGGGACAGGGGGCGGGCACAGATACGCAGTATTTT. This translates into CASSWMPGQGAGTDTQYF. This rearrangement joins TRBV6-2 or TRBV6-3 to TRBJ2-3; 12 bases line up with TRBD1. J lost 1 base, V lost 4 bases, and 9 bases had no gene match. Germline CDR1 MNHEY, CDR2 SVGEGT. The CDR3 runs 18 residues.

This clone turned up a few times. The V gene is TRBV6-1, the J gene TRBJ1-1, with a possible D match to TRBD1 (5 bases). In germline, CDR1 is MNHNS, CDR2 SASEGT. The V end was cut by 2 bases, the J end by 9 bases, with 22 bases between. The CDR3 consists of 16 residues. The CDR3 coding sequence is TGTGCCAGCAGTGAATCTCTCCGCAGGGAAGATGTTAAAGCTTTCTTT. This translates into CASSESLRREDVKAFF.

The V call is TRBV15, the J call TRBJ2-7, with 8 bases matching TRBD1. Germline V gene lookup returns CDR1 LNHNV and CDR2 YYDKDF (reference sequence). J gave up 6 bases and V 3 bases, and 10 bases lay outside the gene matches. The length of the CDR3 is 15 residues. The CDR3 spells CATSSQGASSFEQYV. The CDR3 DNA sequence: TGTGCCACCAGCAGTCAGGGGGCTAGTTCTTTCGAGCAGTACGTC.

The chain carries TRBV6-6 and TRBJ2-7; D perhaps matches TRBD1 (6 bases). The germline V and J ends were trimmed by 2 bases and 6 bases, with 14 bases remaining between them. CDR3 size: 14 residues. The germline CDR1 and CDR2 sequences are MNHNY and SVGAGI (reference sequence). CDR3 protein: CASSYTQGRGEQYV. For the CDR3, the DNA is TGTGCCAGCAGTTACACACAGGGTAGGGGCGAGCAGTACGTC.

The CDR3 loop is CASSFGVADEQYF. CDR3 nucleotides: TGTGCCAGCAGCTTCGGGGTAGCCGACGAGCAGTACTTC. The gene calls are TRBV11-2 and TRBJ2-7; perhaps TRBD2 as D (5 bases). This CDR3 comprises 13 residues. The germline V gene encodes CDR1 SGHAT and CDR2 FQNNGV. The V end was cut by 3 bases, the J end by 5 bases, with 11 bases between.

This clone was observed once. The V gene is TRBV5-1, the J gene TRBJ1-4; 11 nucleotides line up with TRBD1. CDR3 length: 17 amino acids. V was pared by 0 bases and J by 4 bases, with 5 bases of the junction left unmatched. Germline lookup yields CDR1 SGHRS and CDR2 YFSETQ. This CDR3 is CASSLGDRGILNEKLFF. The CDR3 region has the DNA TGCGCCAGCAGCTTGGGGGACAGGGGGATACTTAATGAAAAACTGTTTTTT.